The present TCR beta chain was sequenced within a study of blood T cell repertoires in COVID-19. Study details: The origin of the acute and convalescent COVID-19 samples was the United States, Italy and Spain. From T cells, B-cell-depleted T cells, or PBMCs came the material, which was cDNA or gDNA.

Generated by immunoSEQ multiplex PCR, the TCRdb table keeps only in-frame clones and is missing some. Seen here are more than 300,000 clones, approximately 90% observed once, and the top ten hold less than 3.5%. The CDR3 covers 14 residues. Trimming cost V 3 bases and J 0 bases, with 9 bases left between them. Germline CDR1 reads GTSNPN; CDR2 reads SVGIG (reference sequence). This receptor was obtained from a woman in her late teens or twenties who had recovered from COVID-19. Sequencing was performed on peripheral blood. The rearrangement uses TRBV30 and TRBJ1-5; tentative D call: TRBD1 (6 bases). CDR3 sequence reads: CAWSPDSSNQPQHF. In DNA, the CDR3 is TGTGCCTGGAGCCCGGACAGTAGCAATCAGCCCCAGCATTTT.